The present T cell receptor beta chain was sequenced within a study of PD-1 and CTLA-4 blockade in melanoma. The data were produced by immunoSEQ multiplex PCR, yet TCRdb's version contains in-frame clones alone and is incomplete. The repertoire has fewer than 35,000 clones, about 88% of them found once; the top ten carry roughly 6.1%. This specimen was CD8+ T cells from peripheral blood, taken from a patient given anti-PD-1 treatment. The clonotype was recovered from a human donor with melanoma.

CDR3 residues: CASSQGVLEQYF. The CDR3 region has the DNA TGTGCCAGCAGCCAGGGAGTGCTCGAGCAGTACTTC. The chain joins TRBV6-6 to TRBJ2-7; possibly TRBD1 or TRBD2 for D (5 bases each). The CDR3 loop spans 12 amino acids. V was trimmed by 6 bases and J by 6 bases, leaving 12 bases between them. CDR1 is MNHNY, CDR2 SVGAGI, per germline (reference sequence).